The clone carrying this T cell receptor (beta chain) has only a few counts. Its antigen is as yet unknown. TCRdb re-derived calls from the reads in MiXCR, one entry per CDR3 protein. The repertoire holds 650,000 to 850,000 distinct CDR3 sequences, with around 29% as singletons. This entry comes from a study of T cell repertoires in cytomegalovirus infection. Study-level results: Carriers of CMV plus the relevant HLA were identified by cumulative public TCR beta family frequency.

V lost 8 bases to trimming and J lost 5 bases, with 18 bases between them. CDR1 is MRHNA, CDR2 SNTAGT, per germline. The CDR3 runs 14 residues. The chain joins TRBV6-4 to TRBJ1-1; possibly TRBD1 for D (6 bases). The TCR comes from a human donor in good health (CMV status not recorded). Some clones in this sample may be carry-over from other donors' samples. Sequences were derived from cultured CD8+ T cells from PBMCs, sampled from culture after CMV antigen stimulation. CDR3 coding DNA: TGTGCCAGCGCCCTGGGAGGGGGTGAGACTGAAGCTTTCTTT. Protein: CASALGGGETEAFF.